The T cell receptor beta chain described here comes from a study of identical twins. cDNA carried unique molecular identifiers, and a universal primer site was added by template switching. TCRdb reprocessed the 5' RACE reads with MiXCR, giving one entry per CDR3 protein. The data hold about 700,000 distinct CDR3 sequences, with around 5.7% observed a single time. The germline CDR1 and CDR2 sequences are MGHRA and YSYEKL. The CDR3 has 17 residues. Trimming took 1 base from V and 8 from J; bases not matched to a gene: 9. This clonotype originated in a man younger than 30 in good health. The chain uses TRBV4-1 and TRBJ2-1, with 12 nucleotides matching TRBD2. The source material was naive T cells sorted from blood. This chain's CDR3 is CASSQGPTSGSVHEQFF. The CDR3 coding sequence is TGCGCCAGCAGCCAAGGCCCGACTAGCGGGAGTGTCCATGAGCAGTTCTTC.